This section outlines one T cell receptor beta chain sequence together with its context. The sample belongs to a study of blood T cell repertoires in COVID-19. Assay used: immunoSEQ multiplex PCR; TCRdb lists only in-frame clones, some missing. This table has 300,000 to 450,000 clones, around 84% appearing once. V lost 3 bases to trimming and J lost 9 bases; unmatched junction nucleotides: 11. CDR3 length equals 17 residues. Germline CDR1 reads MDHEN; CDR2 reads SYDVKM. The chain recombines TRBV28 with TRBJ2-1, with 13 positions matching TRBD2. Material: peripheral blood. This receptor was obtained from a woman aged 18-29 years with acute or convalescent COVID-19. The CDR3 DNA sequence: TGTGCCAGCAGTTTCTACGGACTAGCGGGAGTGGGGAGTGAGCAGTTCTTC. Encoded protein: CASSFYGLAGVGSEQFF. The whole variable domain, remainder taken from reference TRBV28 and TRBJ2-1, is DVKVTQSSRYLVKRTGEKVFLECVQDMDHENMFWYRQDPGLGLRLIYFSYDVKMKEKGDIPEGYSVSREKKERFSLILESASTNQTSMYLCASSFYGLAGVGSEQFFGPGTRLTVL.